These 18 T cell receptor beta chains came from one sample sequenced in a study of beta chain features in type 1 diabetes. What these receptors recognize is not known. As every portion of the isolated RNA was reverse transcribed, the sequencing read expressed TCRB transcripts. The method was immunoSEQ multiplex PCR; TCRdb's version includes in-frame clones alone and lacks a portion of them. Here the sample spans 200,000 to 300,000 clones, around 21% being singletons. Findings and limits, study-wide: Shortening of TCRB CDR3s, moderate but significant, appeared in all four CD4+ subsets of Type 1 diabetes patients.

Sequenced sample: naive CD4+ T cells from blood. The source of these receptors is a middle-aged woman with type 1 diabetes.

Only a few counts were recorded for this clone. This sequence joins TRBV5-1 and TRBJ2-5; 12 bases fit TRBD1. CDR3 size: 17 residues. Per the germline V gene, CDR1 is SGHRS and CDR2 is YFSETQ. Germline trimming cut 0 bases from V and 4 bases from J; bases unmatched to any gene: 7. CDR3 bases: TGCGCCAGCAGCTTGGAACCGGGACAGGGGGCAGGAGAGACCCAGTACTTC. Encoded protein: CASSLEPGQGAGETQYF.

The V and J genes are TRBV7-2 and TRBJ2-7; TRBD2 matches at 11 bases. CDR1 is SGHTA and CDR2 is FQGNSA in the germline V gene. The junction had 6 bases not matched to a gene; V was cut back by 4 bases and J by 4 bases. The CDR3 extends over 15 amino acids. For the CDR3, the DNA is TGTGCCAGCAGCTCAATAGCGGGAGGGCCGTACGAGCAGTACTTC. Residues: CASSSIAGGPYEQYF.

The genes are TRBV7-3 and TRBJ2-7, with D perhaps TRBD2 (6 bases). The CDR3 is 14 amino acids. CDR1 is SGHTA and CDR2 is FQGTGA in the germline V gene. With 2 bases removed from V and 3 bases from J, the gap between germline ends came to 11 bases. This chain's CDR3 is CASSLAGKNYEQYF. The CDR3 DNA reads TGTGCCAGCAGCTTAGCGGGAAAGAACTACGAGCAGTACTTC.

This clone occurred a few times. Here the CDR3 reads CASSLARGSGANVLTF. CDR3 bases: TGTGCCAGCAGTTTGGCCAGGGGCTCTGGGGCCAACGTCCTGACTTTC. The gene calls are TRBV28 and TRBJ2-6, with D tentatively TRBD1 (6 bases). CDR3 length equals 16 residues. Germline CDR1 and CDR2: MDHEN and SYDVKM. The V end was cut by 3 bases, the J end by 0 bases, with 9 bases between.

This clone was observed a handful of times. J is TRBJ1-6 and V is TRBV7-2; 9 nucleotides align to TRBD1. Losses at the gene ends were 3 bases for V and 6 bases for J; bases not matched to a gene: 3. This CDR3 region has 15 residues. CDR1 and CDR2 from the germline V gene are SGHTA and FQGNSA. In DNA, the CDR3 is TGTGCCAGCAGCTTGGTGGGACAGGGTAATTCACCCCTCCACTTT. Translation gives CASSLVGQGNSPLHF.

This clone was seen only a few times. V usage is TRBV29-1 and J usage is TRBJ2-5; D gene uncertain. Looked up from germline, CDR1 is SQVTM and CDR2 is ANQGSEA. V was shortened by 4 bases and J by 4 bases, with 10 bases between the two germline ends. The CDR3 has 12 residues. CDR3 loop: CSVVTDAETQYF. Written as DNA, the CDR3 is TGCAGCGTTGTTACAGACGCAGAGACCCAGTACTTC.

CDR3 region: CASSSTGWNTEAFF. CDR3 nucleotides: TGTGCCAGCAGTTCGACAGGCTGGAACACTGAAGCTTTCTTT. V usage is TRBV6-6 and J usage is TRBJ1-1; D is perhaps TRBD1 (6 bases). The V gene's germline CDR1 is MNHNY and CDR2 SVGAGI (reference sequence). The germline V and J ends were trimmed by 4 bases and 1 base, with 10 bases remaining between them. The CDR3 loop spans 14 amino acids.

The table lists this clone with a few counts. The chain links TRBV15 to TRBJ2-2; D is perhaps TRBD1 (5 bases). Trimming removed 0 bases from V and 3 bases from J, with 8 bases in between. Germline V lookup: CDR1 LNHNV, CDR2 YYDKDF (reference sequence). The CDR3 totals 15 residues. CDR3 bases: TGTGCCACCAGCAGAGACAGGGTAGACACCGGGGAGCTGTTTTTT. It is translated as CATSRDRVDTGELFF.

This clone was found a few times. The rearrangement links TRBV5-1 to TRBJ1-5; 9 nucleotides match TRBD1. There are 15 residues in the CDR3. Germline-derived CDR1 and CDR2 are SGHRS and YFSETQ. V was pared by 3 bases and J by 6 bases, with 7 bases of the junction left unmatched. In DNA, the CDR3 is TGCGCCAGCAGCTGGGGACAGGGCAGCGGTCAGCCCCAGCATTTT. Translated: CASSWGQGSGQPQHF.

This rearrangement joins TRBV5-4 to TRBJ2-3; a weak D match, TRBD2 (7 bases). The CDR3 is made up of 15 amino acids. The germline V and J ends were trimmed by 4 bases and 5 bases, with 17 bases remaining between them. Germline V CDR1 and CDR2: SGHNT, YYREEE (reference sequence). CDR3 sequence: CASSAAGAGRDTQYF. CDR3 in DNA: TGTGCCAGCAGCGCCGCGGGGGCGGGTAGAGATACGCAGTATTTT.

This clone turned up a few times. The rearrangement uses TRBV6-6 and TRBJ2-7, with D tentatively TRBD1 (6 bases). Trimming took 3 bases from V and 5 from J, leaving 17 bases between them. The germline V gene has CDR1 MNHNY and CDR2 SVGAGI (reference sequence). The CDR3 loop spans 15 amino acids. CDR3 sequence (DNA): TGTGCCAGCAGTTATCCCGGCACGACAGGCGACGAGCAGTACTTC. It codes for CASSYPGTTGDEQYF.

The chain carries TRBV11-2 and TRBJ2-3; possibly TRBD1 for D (5 bases). This CDR3 spans 17 amino acids. The germline V and J ends were trimmed by 0 bases and 3 bases, with 16 bases remaining between them. Germline lookup yields CDR1 SGHAT and CDR2 FQNNGV. The CDR3: CASSLDLTGRWTDTQYF. The CDR3 DNA reads as TGTGCCAGCAGCTTAGATTTAACAGGAAGGTGGACAGATACGCAGTATTTT.

The CDR3 DNA reads TGCAGCGTTGATAGACAGGGCGAGATTTGGAAGACCCAGTACTTC. As protein: CSVDRQGEIWKTQYF. The rearrangement links TRBV29-1 to TRBJ2-5, with 7 bases that match TRBD1. The CDR3 sequence is 15 residues long. In germline, CDR1 is SQVTM, CDR2 ANQGSEA. The trim removed 3 bases at V and 6 bases at J, leaving 13 bases unmatched.

CDR3 sequence: CASSELGQGNSPLHF. DNA for the CDR3: TGTGCCAGCAGTGAACTGGGACAAGGGAATTCACCCCTCCACTTT. The rearrangement joins TRBV2 to TRBJ1-6; TRBD1 is a possible D gene (6 bases). This CDR3 has 15 amino acids. The germline V gene encodes CDR1 SNHLY and CDR2 FYNNEI. Deletions cut 2 bases from V and 7 bases from J, with 12 bases between.

The rearrangement links TRBV4-3 to TRBJ2-3; D gene uncertain. Trimming shortened V by 1 base and J by 5 bases, and 13 bases separated the two germline ends. The CDR3 covers 15 residues. Germline V gene sequence: CDR1 LGHNA, CDR2 YSLEER. The CDR3 DNA reads TGCGCCAGCAGCCAAGCCGGGTCTGTGATAGATACGCAGTATTTT. This encodes CASSQAGSVIDTQYF.

This clone appeared a few times. The rearrangement uses TRBV5-6 and TRBJ2-5; 8 nucleotides line up with TRBD2. Germline-derived CDR1 and CDR2 are SGHDT and YYEEEE. The CDR3 has 16 residues. The V and J ends lost 1 base and 5 bases, in that order; junction bases with no gene match: 10. The CDR3 DNA reads TGTGCCAGCAGCTTGCGGGAGGGGCTCGTAGGGGAGACCCAGTACTTC. It encodes CASSLREGLVGETQYF. The full variable domain, rest sourced from reference TRBV5-6 and TRBJ2-5, is DAGVTQSPTHLIKTRGQQVTLRCSPKSGHDTVSWYQQALGQGPQFIFQYYEEEERQRGNFPDRFSGHQFPNYSSELNVNALLLGDSALYLCASSLREGLVGETQYFGPGTRLLVL.

This clone has a handful of counts. The V and J genes are TRBV7-3 and TRBJ2-5; TRBD1 is a possible D gene (5 bases). Germline CDR1 reads SGHTA; CDR2 reads FQGTGA. The germline V and J ends were trimmed by 1 base and 4 bases, with 10 bases remaining between them. The CDR3 loop spans 14 amino acids. The CDR3 region has the DNA TGTGCCAGCAGCTTAAACGCAGGGTCAGAGACCCAGTACTTC. It specifies CASSLNAGSETQYF.

This clone has more than one count but fewer than ten. V gene TRBV28 combines with J gene TRBJ2-7, with D tentatively TRBD1 (5 bases). Trimming removed 5 bases at V and 2 bases at J, with 10 bases between. Germline CDR1 reads MDHEN; CDR2 reads SYDVKM. This CDR3 is 13 amino acids long. CDR3 in DNA: TGTGCCAGCAGTACGACAGTACCCTACGAGCAGTACTTC. The encoded protein is CASSTTVPYEQYF.